Sequencing of this T cell receptor (beta chain) was carried out in a study of CD8 T cells in ankylosing spondylitis. This clonotype was recorded many times. TCRdb reprocessed the 5' RACE reads with MiXCR, giving one entry per CDR3 protein. The sample gives roughly 46,000 distinct CDR3 sequences, under 4.5% of which show up once; under 4.5% is in the top ten. The CDR3 is 17 amino acids. The germline CDR1 and CDR2 sequences are SGDLS and YYNGEE. With 4 bases removed from V and 6 bases from J, the gap between germline ends came to 26 bases. The genes are TRBV9 and TRBJ2-7; D perhaps matches TRBD1 (6 bases). This receptor was obtained from a female donor with ankylosing spondylitis or in good health (not recorded which). The sample comprised blood, either unsorted or a sorted T cell fraction (not recorded which). The CDR3 coding sequence is TGTGCCAGCAGCCGTTTCCTAGGGCAGGGGTTTTCGGGCGAGCAGTACTTC. It codes for CASSRFLGQGFSGEQYF.